This T cell receptor beta chain is drawn from a study of graft-versus-host responses after intestinal transplantation. Study-level information: Each recipient received a multivisceral, liver-intestinal, or isolated intestinal graft. Following induction with anti-thymocyte globulin, all recipients were given tacrolimus and steroids for about 3 years.

About this clone itself: The target antigen is unknown.

Here immunoSEQ multiplex PCR was the method, and the copy in TCRdb shows in-frame clones only, minus some. The table lists 9,900 or so clones, 65% to 90% of them singletons. Study conclusions and caveats: Circulating GvH clones peaking coincided with falling HvG clones soon after transplant. Some GvH clones appeared in ileal mucosa or blood before recipient bone marrow.

The ends lost 0 bases at V and 1 base at J; junction bases unmatched: 0. The CDR3 runs 14 residues. Germline-derived CDR1 and CDR2 are SGHRS and YFSETQ. Intraepithelial and lamina propria lymphocytes were freed from processed graft tissue. This receptor was identified in a human patient who received an intestinal transplant, so some T cells may come from the graft donor. The sequences come from ileum tissue, collected about 700 days after intestinal transplantation. The chain uses TRBV5-1 and TRBJ1-1; 7 nucleotides align to TRBD1. The CDR3 here is CASSLEGANTEAFF. The CDR3, as DNA: TGCGCCAGCAGCTTGGAGGGGGCGAACACTGAAGCTTTCTTT.